This T cell receptor beta chain was sequenced during a study of blood T cell repertoires in COVID-19. In the study overall: The United States, Italy and Spain provided the acute and convalescent COVID-19 samples. The analysed material was cDNA or gDNA that came from T cells, B-cell-depleted T cells, or PBMCs.

As processed by the authors: Nucleated cell counts were estimated from reference gene primer amplification. TCRdb's copy holds only in-frame clones and misses some; the assay was immunoSEQ multiplex PCR. V, J and clone size reflect that table, while D and trimming were determined from the DNA. The table has fewer than 200,000 clones, around 82% seen once. The V gene lost 5 bases and the J gene lost 5 bases, with 6 bases spanning the gap. In germline, CDR1 is SGHTA, CDR2 FQGNSA. The CDR3 is made up of 11 amino acids. The source material was peripheral blood. The sequence was collected from a man aged 55 to 70 who had recovered from COVID-19. V is TRBV7-2 and J is TRBJ2-5; maybe TRBD2 (6 bases). CDR3 in amino acids: CASSRGETQYF. CDR3 bases: TGTGCCAGCAGCCGGGGGGAGACCCAGTACTTC.